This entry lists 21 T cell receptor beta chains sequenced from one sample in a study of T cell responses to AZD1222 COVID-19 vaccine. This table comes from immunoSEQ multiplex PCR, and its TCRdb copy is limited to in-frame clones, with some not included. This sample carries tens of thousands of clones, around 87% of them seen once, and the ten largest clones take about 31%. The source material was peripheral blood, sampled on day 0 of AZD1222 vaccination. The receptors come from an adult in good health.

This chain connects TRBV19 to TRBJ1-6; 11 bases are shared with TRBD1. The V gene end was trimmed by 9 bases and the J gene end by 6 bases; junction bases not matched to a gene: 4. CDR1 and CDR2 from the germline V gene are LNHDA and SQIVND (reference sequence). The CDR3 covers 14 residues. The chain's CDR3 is CASRTGGINSPLHF. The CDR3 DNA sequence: TGTGCCAGCAGGACAGGGGGCATTAATTCACCCCTCCACTTT.

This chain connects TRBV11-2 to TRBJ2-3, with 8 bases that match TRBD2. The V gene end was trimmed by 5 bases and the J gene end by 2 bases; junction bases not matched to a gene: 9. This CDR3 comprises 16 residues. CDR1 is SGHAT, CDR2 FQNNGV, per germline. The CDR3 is CASSLFSGTFTDTQYF. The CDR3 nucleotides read TGTGCCAGCAGCCTTTTTAGCGGGACGTTCACAGATACGCAGTATTTT.

The DNA of the CDR3 is TGCGCCAGCAGCTGGGACAGGGGCGATGGCTACACCTTC. This encodes CASSWDRGDGYTF. The chain links TRBV5-1 to TRBJ1-2; 10 bases map to TRBD1. Looked up from germline, CDR1 is SGHRS and CDR2 is YFSETQ. The trim removed 3 bases at V and 6 bases at J, leaving 2 bases unmatched. This CDR3 has 13 residues.

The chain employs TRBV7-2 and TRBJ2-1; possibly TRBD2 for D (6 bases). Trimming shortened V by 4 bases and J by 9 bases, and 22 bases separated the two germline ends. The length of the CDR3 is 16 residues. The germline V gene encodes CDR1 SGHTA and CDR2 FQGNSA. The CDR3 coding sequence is TGTGCCAGCAGCTCGGGGGTCCGGTGGACCGAGCGTGAGCAGTTCTTC. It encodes CASSSGVRWTEREQFF.

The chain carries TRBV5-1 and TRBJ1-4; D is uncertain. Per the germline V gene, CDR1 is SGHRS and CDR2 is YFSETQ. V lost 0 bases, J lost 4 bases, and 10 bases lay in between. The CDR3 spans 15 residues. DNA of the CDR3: TGCGCCAGCAGCTTGGACGGGGTCCGTAATGAAAAACTGTTTTTT. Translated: CASSLDGVRNEKLFF.

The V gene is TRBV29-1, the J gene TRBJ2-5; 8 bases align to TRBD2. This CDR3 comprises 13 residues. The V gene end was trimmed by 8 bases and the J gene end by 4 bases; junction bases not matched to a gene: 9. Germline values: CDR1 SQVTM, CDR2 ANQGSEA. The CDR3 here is CSSWTSSAETQYF. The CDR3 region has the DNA TGCAGCAGCTGGACTAGCTCAGCAGAGACCCAGTACTTC.

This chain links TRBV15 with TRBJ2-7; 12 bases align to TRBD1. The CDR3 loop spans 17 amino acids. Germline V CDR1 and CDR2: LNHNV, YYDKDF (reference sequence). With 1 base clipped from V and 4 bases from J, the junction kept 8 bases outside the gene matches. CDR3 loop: CATSRGWGQGASYEQYF. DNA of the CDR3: TGTGCCACCAGCAGAGGATGGGGACAGGGGGCTTCGTACGAGCAGTACTTC. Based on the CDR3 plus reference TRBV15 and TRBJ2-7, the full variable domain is DAMVIQNPRYQVTQFGKPVTLSCSQTLNHNVMYWYQQKSSQAPKLLFHYYDKDFNNEADTPDNFQSRRPNTSFCFLDIRSPGLGDTAMYLCATSRGWGQGASYEQYFGPGTRLTVT.

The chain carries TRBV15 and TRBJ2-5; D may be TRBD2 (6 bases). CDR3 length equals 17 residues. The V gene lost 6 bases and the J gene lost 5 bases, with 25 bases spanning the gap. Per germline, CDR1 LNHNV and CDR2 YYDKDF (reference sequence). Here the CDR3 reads CATRNDKRAIGRETQYF. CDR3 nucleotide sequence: TGTGCCACCAGAAACGACAAGCGGGCCATAGGGAGGGAGACCCAGTACTTC.

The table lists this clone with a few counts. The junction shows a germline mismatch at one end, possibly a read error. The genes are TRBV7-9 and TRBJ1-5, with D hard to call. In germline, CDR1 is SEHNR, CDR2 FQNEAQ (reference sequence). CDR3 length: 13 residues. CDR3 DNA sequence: TGTGCCAGCAGCTTGACTAGCGATCAGCCCCAGCATTTT. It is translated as CASSLTSDQPQHF.

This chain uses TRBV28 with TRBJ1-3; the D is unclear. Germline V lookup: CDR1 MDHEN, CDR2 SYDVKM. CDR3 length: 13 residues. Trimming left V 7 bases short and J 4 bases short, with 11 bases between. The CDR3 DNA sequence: TGTGCCAGCATGGCTCGGCTCGGAAACACCATATATTTT. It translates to CASMARLGNTIYF.

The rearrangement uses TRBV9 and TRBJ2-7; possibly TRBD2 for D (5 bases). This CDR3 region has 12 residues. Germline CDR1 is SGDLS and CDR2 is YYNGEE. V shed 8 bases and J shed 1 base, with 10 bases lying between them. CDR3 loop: CASGTGSYEQYF. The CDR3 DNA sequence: TGTGCCAGTGGAACGGGGTCCTACGAGCAGTACTTC.

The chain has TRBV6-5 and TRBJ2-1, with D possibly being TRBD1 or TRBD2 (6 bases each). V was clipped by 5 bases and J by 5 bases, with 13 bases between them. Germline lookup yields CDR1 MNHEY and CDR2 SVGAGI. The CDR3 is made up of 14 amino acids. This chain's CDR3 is CASSPSGGHNEQFF. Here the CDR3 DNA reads TGTGCCAGCAGTCCCTCTGGGGGGCACAATGAGCAGTTCTTC.

The CDR3 is CASSPGTGGQPQHF. In nucleotides, the CDR3 is TGTGCCAGCTCACCAGGGACAGGGGGTCAGCCCCAGCATTTT. The chain joins TRBV18 to TRBJ1-5; TRBD1 matches at 11 bases. V lost 2 bases to trimming and J lost 6 bases; unmatched junction nucleotides: 0. Germline assignment: CDR1 KGHSH and CDR2 LQKENI. The CDR3 runs to 14 residues.

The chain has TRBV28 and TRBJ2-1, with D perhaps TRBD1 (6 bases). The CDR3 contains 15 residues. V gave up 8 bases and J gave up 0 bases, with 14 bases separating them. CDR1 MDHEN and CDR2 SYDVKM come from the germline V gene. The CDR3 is CASSMTGSSYNEQFF. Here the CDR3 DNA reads TGTGCCAGCTCTATGACAGGCAGCTCCTACAATGAGCAGTTCTTC.

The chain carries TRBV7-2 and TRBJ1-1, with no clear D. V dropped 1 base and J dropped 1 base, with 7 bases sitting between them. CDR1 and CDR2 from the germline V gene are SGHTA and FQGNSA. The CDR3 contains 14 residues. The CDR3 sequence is CASSLGRQNTEAFF. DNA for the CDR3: TGTGCCAGCAGCTTAGGCAGGCAGAACACTGAAGCTTTCTTT.

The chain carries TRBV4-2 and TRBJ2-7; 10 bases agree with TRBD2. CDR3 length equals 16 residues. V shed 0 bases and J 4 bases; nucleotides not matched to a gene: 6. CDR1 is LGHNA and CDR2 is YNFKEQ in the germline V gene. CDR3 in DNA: TGTGCCAGCAGCCAAGATCTGGCTAGCGGGAGATACGAGCAGTACTTC. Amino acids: CASSQDLASGRYEQYF.

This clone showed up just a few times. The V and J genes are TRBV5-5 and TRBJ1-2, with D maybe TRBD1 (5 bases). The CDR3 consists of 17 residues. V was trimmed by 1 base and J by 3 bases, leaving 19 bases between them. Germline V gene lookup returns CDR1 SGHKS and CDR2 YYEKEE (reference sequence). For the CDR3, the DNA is TGTGCCAGCAGCTTGTATTTAGCAGGGCCCTCGCACTATGGCTACACCTTC. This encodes CASSLYLAGPSHYGYTF.

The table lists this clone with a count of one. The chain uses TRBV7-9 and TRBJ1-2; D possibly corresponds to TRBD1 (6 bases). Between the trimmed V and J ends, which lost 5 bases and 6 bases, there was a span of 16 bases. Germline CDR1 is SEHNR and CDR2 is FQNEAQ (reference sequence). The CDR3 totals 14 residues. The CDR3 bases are TGTGCCAGCAGCCTCCTAGGGGGAAGCAATGGCTACACCTTC. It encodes CASSLLGGSNGYTF. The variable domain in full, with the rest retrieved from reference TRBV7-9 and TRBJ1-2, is DTGVSQNPRHKITKRGQNVTFRCDPISEHNRLYWYRQTLGQGPEFLTYFQNEAQLEKSRLLSDRFSAERPKGSFSTLEIQRTEQGDSAMYLCASSLLGGSNGYTFGSGTRLTVV.

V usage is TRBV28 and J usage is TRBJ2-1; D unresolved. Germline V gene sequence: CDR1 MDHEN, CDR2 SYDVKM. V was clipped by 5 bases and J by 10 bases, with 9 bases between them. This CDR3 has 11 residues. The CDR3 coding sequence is TGTGCCAGCAGTGAGACTGGGGAGCAGTTCTTC. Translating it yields CASSETGEQFF. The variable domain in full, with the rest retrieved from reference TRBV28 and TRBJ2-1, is DVKVTQSSRYLVKRTGEKVFLECVQDMDHENMFWYRQDPGLGLRLIYFSYDVKMKEKGDIPEGYSVSREKKERFSLILESASTNQTSMYLCASSETGEQFFGPGTRLTVL.

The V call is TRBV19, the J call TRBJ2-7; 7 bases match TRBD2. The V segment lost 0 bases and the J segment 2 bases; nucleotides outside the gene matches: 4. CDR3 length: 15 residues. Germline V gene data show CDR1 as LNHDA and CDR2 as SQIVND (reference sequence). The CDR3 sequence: CASSIESGTTYEQYF. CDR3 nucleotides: TGTGCCAGTAGTATAGAGAGCGGGACTACCTACGAGCAGTACTTC.

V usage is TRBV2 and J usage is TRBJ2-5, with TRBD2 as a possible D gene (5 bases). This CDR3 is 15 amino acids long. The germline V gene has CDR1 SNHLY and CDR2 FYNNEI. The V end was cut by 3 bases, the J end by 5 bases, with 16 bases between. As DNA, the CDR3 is TGTGCCAGCAGTGAGACTGAAGGGTCGGGGGAGACCCAGTACTTC. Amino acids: CASSETEGSGETQYF.